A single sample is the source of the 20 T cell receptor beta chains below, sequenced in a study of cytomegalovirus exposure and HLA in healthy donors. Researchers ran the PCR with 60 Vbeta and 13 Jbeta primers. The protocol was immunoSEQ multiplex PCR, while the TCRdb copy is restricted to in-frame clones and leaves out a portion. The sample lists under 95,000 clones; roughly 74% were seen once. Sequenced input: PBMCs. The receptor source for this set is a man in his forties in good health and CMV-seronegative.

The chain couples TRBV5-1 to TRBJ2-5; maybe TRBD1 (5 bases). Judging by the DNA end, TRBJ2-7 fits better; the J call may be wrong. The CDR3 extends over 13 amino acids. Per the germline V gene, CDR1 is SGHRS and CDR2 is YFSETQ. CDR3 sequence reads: CASSWGPSYEQYF. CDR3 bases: TGCGCCAGCAGCTGGGGCCCCTCCTACGAGCAGTACTTC.

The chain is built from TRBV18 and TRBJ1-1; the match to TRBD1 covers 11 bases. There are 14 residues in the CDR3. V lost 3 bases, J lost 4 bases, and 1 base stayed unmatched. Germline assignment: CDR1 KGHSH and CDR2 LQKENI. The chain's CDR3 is CASSPGTGGTEAFF. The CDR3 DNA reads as TGTGCCAGCTCACCCGGGACAGGGGGCACTGAAGCTTTCTTT.

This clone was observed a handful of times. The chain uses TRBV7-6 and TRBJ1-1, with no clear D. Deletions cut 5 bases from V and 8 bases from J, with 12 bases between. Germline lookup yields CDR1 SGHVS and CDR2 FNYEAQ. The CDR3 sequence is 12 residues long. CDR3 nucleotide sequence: TGTGCCAGCAGCCCCGACAAGGTCGAAGCTTTCTTT. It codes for CASSPDKVEAFF.

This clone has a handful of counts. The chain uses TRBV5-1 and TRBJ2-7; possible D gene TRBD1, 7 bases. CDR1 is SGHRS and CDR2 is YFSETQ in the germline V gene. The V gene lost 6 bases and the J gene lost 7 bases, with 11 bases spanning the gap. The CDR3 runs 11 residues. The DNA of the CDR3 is TGCGCCAGCAATCAGGGGGGAGAGCAGTACTTC. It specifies CASNQGGEQYF.

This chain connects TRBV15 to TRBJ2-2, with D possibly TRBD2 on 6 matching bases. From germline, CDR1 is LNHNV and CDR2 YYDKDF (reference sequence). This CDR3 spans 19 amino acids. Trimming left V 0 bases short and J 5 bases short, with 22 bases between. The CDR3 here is CATSRDLPGASGGTGELFF. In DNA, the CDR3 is TGTGCCACCAGCAGAGATCTTCCCGGGGCCTCCGGGGGAACCGGGGAGCTGTTTTTT.

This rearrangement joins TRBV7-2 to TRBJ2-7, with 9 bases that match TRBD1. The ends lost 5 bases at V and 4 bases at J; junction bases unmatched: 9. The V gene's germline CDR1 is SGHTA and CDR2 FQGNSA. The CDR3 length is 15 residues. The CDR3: CASSLTGTGMYEQYF. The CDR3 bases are TGTGCCAGCAGCCTAACCGGGACAGGGATGTACGAGCAGTACTTC.

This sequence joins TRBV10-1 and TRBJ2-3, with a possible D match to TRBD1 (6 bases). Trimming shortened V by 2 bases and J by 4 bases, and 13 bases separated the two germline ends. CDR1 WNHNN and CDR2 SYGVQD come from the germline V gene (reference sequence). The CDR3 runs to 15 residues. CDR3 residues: CASSEGGKGSDTQYF. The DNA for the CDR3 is TGCGCCAGCAGTGAGGGGGGCAAAGGTTCAGATACGCAGTATTTT.

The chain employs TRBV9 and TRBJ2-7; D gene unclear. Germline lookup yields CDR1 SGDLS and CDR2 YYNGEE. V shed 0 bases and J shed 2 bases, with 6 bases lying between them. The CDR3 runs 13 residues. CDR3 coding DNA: TGTGCCAGCAGCGTAGACAGTCCCTACGAGCAGTACTTC. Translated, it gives CASSVDSPYEQYF.

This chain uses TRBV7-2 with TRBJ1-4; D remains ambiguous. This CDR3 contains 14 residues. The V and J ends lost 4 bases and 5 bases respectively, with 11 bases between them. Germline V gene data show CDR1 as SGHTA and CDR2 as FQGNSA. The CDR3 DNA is TGTGCCAGCAGCTCAGTGGCGGGGAATGAAAAACTGTTTTTT. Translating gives CASSSVAGNEKLFF.

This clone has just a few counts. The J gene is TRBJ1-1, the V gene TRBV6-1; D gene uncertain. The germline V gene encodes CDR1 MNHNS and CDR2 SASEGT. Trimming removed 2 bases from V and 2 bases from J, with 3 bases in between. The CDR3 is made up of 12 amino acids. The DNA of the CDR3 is TGTGCCAGCAGTGAACCAAACACTGAAGCTTTCTTT. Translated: CASSEPNTEAFF.

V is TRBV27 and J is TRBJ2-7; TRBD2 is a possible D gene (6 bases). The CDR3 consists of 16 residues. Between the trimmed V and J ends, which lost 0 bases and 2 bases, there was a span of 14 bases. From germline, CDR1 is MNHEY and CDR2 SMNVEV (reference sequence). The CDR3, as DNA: TGTGCCAGCAGTTTATCCGCCGGGACTGTAGCCTACGAGCAGTACTTC. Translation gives CASSLSAGTVAYEQYF.

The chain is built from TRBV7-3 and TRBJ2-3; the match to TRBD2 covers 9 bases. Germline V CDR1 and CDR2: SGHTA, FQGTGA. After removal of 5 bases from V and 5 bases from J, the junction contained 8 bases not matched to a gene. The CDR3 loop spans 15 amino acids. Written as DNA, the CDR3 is TGTGCCAGCAGCCCTAGCGGGAACGTTGGAGATACGCAGTATTTT. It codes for CASSPSGNVGDTQYF.

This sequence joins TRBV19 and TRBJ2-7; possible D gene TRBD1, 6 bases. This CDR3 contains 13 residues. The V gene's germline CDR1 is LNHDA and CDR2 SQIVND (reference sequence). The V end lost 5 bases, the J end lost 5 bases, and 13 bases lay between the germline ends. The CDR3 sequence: CASSPGAPHEQYF. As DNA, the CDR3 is TGTGCCAGTAGTCCAGGGGCCCCCCACGAGCAGTACTTC.

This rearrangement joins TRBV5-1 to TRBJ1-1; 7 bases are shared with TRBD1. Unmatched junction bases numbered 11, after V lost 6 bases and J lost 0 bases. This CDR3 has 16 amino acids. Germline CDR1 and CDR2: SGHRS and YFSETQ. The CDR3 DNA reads TGCGCCAGCAATAGGGTGACAGGGTCGATGAACACTGAAGCTTTCTTT. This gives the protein CASNRVTGSMNTEAFF.

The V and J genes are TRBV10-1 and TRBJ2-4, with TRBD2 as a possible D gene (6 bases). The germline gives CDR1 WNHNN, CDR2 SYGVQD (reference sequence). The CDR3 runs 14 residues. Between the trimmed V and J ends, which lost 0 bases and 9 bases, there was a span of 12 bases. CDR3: CASSESASDGIQYF. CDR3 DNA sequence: TGCGCCAGCAGTGAGTCGGCTAGCGACGGCATTCAGTACTTC.

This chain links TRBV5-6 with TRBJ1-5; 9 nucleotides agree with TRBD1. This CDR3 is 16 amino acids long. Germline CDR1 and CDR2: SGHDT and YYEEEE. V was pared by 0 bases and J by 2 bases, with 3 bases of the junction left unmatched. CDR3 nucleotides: TGTGCCAGCAGCTTGGGACAGGGGGATGGCAATCAGCCCCAGCATTTT. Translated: CASSLGQGDGNQPQHF.

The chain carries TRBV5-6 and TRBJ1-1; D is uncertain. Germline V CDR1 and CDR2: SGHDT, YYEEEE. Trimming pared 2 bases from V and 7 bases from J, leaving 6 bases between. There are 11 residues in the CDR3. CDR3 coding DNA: TGTGCCAGCAGCTTTGAGCGTGAAGCTTTCTTT. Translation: CASSFEREAFF. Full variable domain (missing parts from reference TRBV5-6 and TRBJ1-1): DAGVTQSPTHLIKTRGQQVTLRCSPKSGHDTVSWYQQALGQGPQFIFQYYEEEERQRGNFPDRFSGHQFPNYSSELNVNALLLGDSALYLCASSFEREAFFGQGTRLTVV.

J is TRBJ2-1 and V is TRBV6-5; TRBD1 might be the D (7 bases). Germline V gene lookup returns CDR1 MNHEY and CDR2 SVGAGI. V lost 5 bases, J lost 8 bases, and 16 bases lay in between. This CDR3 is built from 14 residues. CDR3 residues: CASSKRTGGDEQFF. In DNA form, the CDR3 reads TGTGCCAGCAGTAAGAGGACAGGAGGGGATGAGCAGTTCTTC.

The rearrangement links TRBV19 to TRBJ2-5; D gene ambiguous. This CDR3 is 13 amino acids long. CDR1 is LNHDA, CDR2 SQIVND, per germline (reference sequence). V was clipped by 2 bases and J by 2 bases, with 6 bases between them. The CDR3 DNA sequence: TGTGCCAGTAGTATACACGGGCAAGAGACCCAGTACTTC. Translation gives CASSIHGQETQYF.

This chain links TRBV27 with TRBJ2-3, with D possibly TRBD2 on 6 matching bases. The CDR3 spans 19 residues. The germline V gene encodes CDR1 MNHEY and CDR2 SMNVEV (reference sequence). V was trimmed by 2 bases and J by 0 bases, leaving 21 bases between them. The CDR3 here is CASSLSFSGLTPSTDTQYF. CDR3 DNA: TGTGCCAGCAGTTTAAGCTTCAGCGGGCTAACCCCTAGCACAGATACGCAGTATTTT.